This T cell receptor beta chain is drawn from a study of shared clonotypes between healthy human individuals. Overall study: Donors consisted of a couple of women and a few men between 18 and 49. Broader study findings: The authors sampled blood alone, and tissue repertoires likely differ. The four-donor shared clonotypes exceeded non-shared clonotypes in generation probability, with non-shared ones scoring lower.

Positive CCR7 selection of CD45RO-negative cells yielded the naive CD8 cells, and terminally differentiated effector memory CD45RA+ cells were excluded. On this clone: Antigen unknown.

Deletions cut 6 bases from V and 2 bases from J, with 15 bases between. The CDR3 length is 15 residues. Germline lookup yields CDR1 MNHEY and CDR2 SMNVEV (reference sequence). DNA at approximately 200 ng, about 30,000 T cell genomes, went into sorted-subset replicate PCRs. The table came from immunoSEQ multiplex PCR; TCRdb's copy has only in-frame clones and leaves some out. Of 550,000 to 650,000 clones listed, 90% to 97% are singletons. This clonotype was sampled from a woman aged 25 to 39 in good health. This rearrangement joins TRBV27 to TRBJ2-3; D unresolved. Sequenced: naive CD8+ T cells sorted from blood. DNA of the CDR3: TGTGCCAGCAGATCAAACCCGGGTGACACAGATACGCAGTATTTT. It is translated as CASRSNPGDTDTQYF.